This TCR beta chain was identified in a study of CD8 T cells in Susac syndrome. The germline V gene encodes CDR1 SGHVS and CDR2 FNYEAQ. V gave up 2 bases and J gave up 5 bases, with 7 bases separating them. There are 12 residues in the CDR3. When the RNA was reverse transcribed, random hexamers were used with an input of 0.5 to 1 ug. Across 54 Vbeta and 13 Jbeta, TCR beta CDR3 was amplified with immunoSEQ multiplex PCR. TCRdb reanalysed the immunoSEQ multiplex PCR reads using MiXCR and keeps one entry per CDR3 protein. The repertoire holds 350,000 to 550,000 distinct CDR3 sequences, with around 85% as singletons.

This TCR was sampled from a human donor with multiple sclerosis. Material for sequencing was CD8+ T cells from PBMCs. J is TRBJ2-7 and V is TRBV7-6; D not resolved. The CDR3 DNA is TGTGCCAGCAGCTTACGGAACCACGAGCAGTACTTC. Translated, it gives CASSLRNHEQYF.